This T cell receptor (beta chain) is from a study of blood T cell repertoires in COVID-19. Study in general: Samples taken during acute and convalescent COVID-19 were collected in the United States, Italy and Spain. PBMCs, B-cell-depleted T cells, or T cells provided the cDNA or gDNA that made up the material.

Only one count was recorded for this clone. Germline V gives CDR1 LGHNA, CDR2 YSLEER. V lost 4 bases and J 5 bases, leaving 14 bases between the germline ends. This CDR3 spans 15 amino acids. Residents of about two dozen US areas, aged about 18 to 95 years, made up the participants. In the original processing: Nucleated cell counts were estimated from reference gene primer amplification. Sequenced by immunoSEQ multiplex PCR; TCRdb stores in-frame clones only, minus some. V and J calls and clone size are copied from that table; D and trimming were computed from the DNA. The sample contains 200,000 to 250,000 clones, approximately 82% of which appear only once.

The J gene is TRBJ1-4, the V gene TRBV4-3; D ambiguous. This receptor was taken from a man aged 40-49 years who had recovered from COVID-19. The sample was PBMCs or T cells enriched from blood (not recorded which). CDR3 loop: CASSRTRGINEKLFF. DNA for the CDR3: TGCGCCAGCAGCCGCACCCGGGGAATCAATGAAAAACTGTTTTTT.